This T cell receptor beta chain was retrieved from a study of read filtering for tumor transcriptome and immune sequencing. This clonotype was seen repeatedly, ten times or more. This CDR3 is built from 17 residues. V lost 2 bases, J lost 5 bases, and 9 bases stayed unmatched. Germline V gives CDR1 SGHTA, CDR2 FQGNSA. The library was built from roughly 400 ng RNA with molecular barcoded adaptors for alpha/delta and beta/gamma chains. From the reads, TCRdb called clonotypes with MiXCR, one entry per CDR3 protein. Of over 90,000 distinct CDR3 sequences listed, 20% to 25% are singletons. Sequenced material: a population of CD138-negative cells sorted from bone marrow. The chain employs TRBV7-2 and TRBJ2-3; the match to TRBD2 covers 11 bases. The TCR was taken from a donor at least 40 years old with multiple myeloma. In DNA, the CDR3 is TGTGCCAGCAGCTTATACGGTAGCGGGGGGGCAATAGATACGCAGTATTTT. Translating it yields CASSLYGSGGAIDTQYF.